This T cell receptor (beta chain) appears in the sequencing data of a study of blood T cell repertoires in COVID-19. Profiling relied on immunoSEQ multiplex PCR, and the TCRdb table lists in-frame clones only, not all of them. The data show some 170,000 clones, with 70% to 85% seen just once and 15% held by the top ten. The CDR3 sequence is 16 residues long. Germline-derived CDR1 and CDR2 are MGHDK and SYGVNS. J gave up 1 base and V 5 bases, and 6 bases lay outside the gene matches. This TCR came from a man aged 45 to 65 who had recovered from COVID-19. The rearrangement links TRBV25-1 to TRBJ1-2, with 11 nucleotides matching TRBD1. Sequenced material: PBMCs or T cells enriched from blood (not recorded which). CDR3 loop: CASSQLGQGGNYGYTF. The CDR3 nucleotides read TGTGCCAGCAGTCAACTGGGACAGGGGGGTAACTATGGCTACACCTTC.